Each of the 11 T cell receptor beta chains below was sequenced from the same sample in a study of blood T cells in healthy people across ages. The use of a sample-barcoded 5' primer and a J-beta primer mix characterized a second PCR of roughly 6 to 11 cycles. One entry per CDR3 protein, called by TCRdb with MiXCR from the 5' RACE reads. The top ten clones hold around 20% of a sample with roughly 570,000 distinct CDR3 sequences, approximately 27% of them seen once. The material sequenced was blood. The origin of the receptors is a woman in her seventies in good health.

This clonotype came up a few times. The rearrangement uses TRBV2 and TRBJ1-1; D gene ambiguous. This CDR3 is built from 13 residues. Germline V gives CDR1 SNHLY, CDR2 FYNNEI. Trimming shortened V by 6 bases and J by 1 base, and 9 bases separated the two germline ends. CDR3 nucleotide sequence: TGTGCCAGCAGGTTCGCAGAGAACACTGAAGCTTTCTTT. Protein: CASRFAENTEAFF.

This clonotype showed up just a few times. CDR3 sequence: CASSKLAGASYNEQFF. The CDR3 DNA reads as TGTGCCAGCAGCAAATTAGCGGGGGCATCCTACAATGAGCAGTTCTTC. This chain links TRBV7-6 with TRBJ2-1, with 9 bases that match TRBD2. CDR1 is SGHVS, CDR2 FNYEAQ, per germline. J lost 1 base, V lost 5 bases, and 6 bases had no gene match. This CDR3 is 16 amino acids long.

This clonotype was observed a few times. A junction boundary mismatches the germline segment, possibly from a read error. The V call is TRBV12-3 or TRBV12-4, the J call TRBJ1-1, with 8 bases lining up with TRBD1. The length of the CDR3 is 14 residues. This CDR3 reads CANSFNRGSPEAFF. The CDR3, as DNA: TGTGCCAACAGTTTCAACAGGGGGTCGCCTGAAGCTTTCTTT.

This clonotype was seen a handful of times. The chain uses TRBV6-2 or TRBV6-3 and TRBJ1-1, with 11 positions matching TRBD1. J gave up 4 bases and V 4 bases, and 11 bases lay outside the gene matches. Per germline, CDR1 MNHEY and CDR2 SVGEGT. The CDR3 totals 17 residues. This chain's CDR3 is CASSFGQGARKFTEAFF. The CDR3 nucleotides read TGTGCCAGCAGTTTCGGACAGGGGGCGCGGAAATTCACTGAAGCTTTCTTT.

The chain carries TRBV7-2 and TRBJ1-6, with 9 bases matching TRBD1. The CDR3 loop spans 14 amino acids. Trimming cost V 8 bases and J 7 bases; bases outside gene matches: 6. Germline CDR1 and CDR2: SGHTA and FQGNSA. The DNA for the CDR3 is TGTGCCAGCGGACAGGGACAGGGAAATTCACCCCTCCACTTT. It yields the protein CASGQGQGNSPLHF.

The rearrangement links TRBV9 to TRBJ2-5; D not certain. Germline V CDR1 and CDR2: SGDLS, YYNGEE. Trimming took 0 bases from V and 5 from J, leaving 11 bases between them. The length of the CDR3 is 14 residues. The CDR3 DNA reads TGTGCCAGCAGCGTAGAGGCAGGAATGGAGACCCAGTACTTC. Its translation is CASSVEAGMETQYF.

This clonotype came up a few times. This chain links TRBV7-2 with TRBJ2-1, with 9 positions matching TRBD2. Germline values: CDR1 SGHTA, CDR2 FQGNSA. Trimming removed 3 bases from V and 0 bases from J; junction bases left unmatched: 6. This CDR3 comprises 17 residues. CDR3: CASSFRGGASSYNEQFF. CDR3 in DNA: TGTGCCAGCAGCTTTCGCGGGGGGGCCAGCTCCTACAATGAGCAGTTCTTC.

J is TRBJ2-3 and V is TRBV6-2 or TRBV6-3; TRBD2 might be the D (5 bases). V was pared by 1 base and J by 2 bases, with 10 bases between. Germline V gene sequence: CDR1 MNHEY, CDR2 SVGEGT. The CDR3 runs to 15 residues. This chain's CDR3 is CASSYFGLATDTQYF. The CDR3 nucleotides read TGTGCCAGCAGTTACTTTGGGCTAGCCACAGATACGCAGTATTTT.

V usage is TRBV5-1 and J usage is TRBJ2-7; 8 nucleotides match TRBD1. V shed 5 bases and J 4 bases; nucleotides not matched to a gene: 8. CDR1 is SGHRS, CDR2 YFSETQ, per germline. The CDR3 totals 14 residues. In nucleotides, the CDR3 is TGCGCCAGCAGAACGGGACAGGTATCTTACGAGCAGTACTTC. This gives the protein CASRTGQVSYEQYF.

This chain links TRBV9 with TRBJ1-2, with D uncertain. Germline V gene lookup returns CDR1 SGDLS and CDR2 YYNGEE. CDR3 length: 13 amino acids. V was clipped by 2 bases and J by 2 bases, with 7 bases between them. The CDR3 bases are TGTGCCAGCAGCGTTTTGAGAAACTATGGCTACACCTTC. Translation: CASSVLRNYGYTF. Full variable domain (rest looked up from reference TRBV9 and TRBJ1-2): DSGVTQTPKHLITATGQRVTLRCSPRSGDLSVYWYQQSLDQGLQFLIQYYNGEERAKGNILERFSAQQFPDLHSELNLSSLELGDSALYFCASSVLRNYGYTFGSGTRLTVV.

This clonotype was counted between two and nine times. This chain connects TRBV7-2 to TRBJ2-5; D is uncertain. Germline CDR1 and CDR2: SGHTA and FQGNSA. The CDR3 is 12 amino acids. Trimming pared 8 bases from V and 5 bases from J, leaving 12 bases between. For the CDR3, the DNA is TGTGCCAGCGGGTACCACGGGGAGACCCAGTACTTC. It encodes CASGYHGETQYF.